A selection of T cell receptor beta chains follows, all from one sample in a study of cytomegalovirus exposure and HLA in healthy donors. Using immunoSEQ multiplex PCR, the repertoire was profiled, and TCRdb retains in-frame clones only, with some absent. The sample lists about 130,000 clones, approximately 80% occurring once. What was sequenced was PBMCs. The receptors derive from a woman between 40 and 50 years old in good health and CMV-seronegative. Both conserved end residues are part of each CDR3. The D gene is left open where the match is weak. Not all rows give a size; the values are once, few, many and, for expanded clones, a class.

J gene: TRBJ1-2
D gene: -
V gene: TRBV5-4
clone size: few
CDR3 DNA: TGTGCCAGCAGCGCCGCGGGCACACGGGGGGGTAGCGATGGCTACACCTTC
CDR3 protein: CASSAAGTRGGSDGYTF

J gene: TRBJ2-1
D gene: TRBD1
V gene: TRBV18
clone size: -
CDR3 DNA: TGTGCCAGCTCACCAGGGACAGGGCGGAATGAGCAGTTCTTC
CDR3 protein: CASSPGTGRNEQFF

J gene: TRBJ2-3
D gene: TRBD1
V gene: TRBV28
clone size: once
CDR3 DNA: TGTGCCAGCAGTTCCCCGGGACAGGGGGACACAGATACGCAGTATTTT
CDR3 protein: CASSSPGQGDTDTQYF

J gene: TRBJ2-1
D gene: -
V gene: TRBV19
clone size: once
CDR3 DNA: TGTGCCAGTAGTATTCTCTATACACTAGCCCGGGATGAGCAGTTCTTC
CDR3 protein: CASSILYTLARDEQFF

J gene: TRBJ1-1
D gene: -
V gene: TRBV5-1
clone size: -
CDR3 DNA: TGCGCCAGCAGCTTGGGGGGGGGCTTTGGTGAAGCTTTCTTT
CDR3 protein: CASSLGGGFGEAFF

J gene: TRBJ2-1
D gene: TRBD1
V gene: TRBV5-6
clone size: -
CDR3 DNA: TGTGCCAGCAGCTACGGGGACAGCCGTGTTTGGGATGAGCAGTTCTTC
CDR3 protein: CASSYGDSRVWDEQFF

J gene: TRBJ2-3
D gene: TRBD2
V gene: TRBV5-1
clone size: -
CDR3 DNA: TGCGCCAGCAGCTTGGGGCGGGAGGCGCAGTATTTT
CDR3 protein: CASSLGREAQYF

J gene: TRBJ2-7
D gene: TRBD1
V gene: TRBV25-1
clone size: -
CDR3 DNA: TGTGCCAGCAGTGAAGGGACAGGGGGCGAGATAACCTACGAGCAGTACTTC
CDR3 protein: CASSEGTGGEITYEQYF

J gene: TRBJ2-2
D gene: TRBD2
V gene: TRBV4-1
clone size: -
CDR3 DNA: TGCGCCAGCAGCCCTGCGGGGGGGAACACCGGGGAGCTGTTTTTT
CDR3 protein: CASSPAGGNTGELFF

J gene: TRBJ1-3
D gene: -
V gene: TRBV5-1
clone size: -
CDR3 DNA: TGCGCCAGCAGCTTGGGAGGCCTTAGGAGCTCTGGAAACACCATATATTTT
CDR3 protein: CASSLGGLRSSGNTIYF

J gene: TRBJ2-1
D gene: -
V gene: TRBV28
clone size: -
CDR3 DNA: TGTGCCAGCAGTTTACGAGGGAGTTACTCCTACAATGAGCAGTTCTTC
CDR3 protein: CASSLRGSYSYNEQFF

J gene: TRBJ2-7
D gene: -
V gene: TRBV5-8
clone size: few
CDR3 DNA: TGTGCCAGCAGCTTGGCGGGGAGGTTCGCCTACGAGCAGTACTTC
CDR3 protein: CASSLAGRFAYEQYF

J gene: TRBJ1-1
D gene: -
V gene: TRBV6-5
clone size: -
CDR3 DNA: TGTGCCAGCAGTTACTCAGCGCTGAGGTTAAACACTGAAGCTTTCTTT
CDR3 protein: CASSYSALRLNTEAFF

J gene: TRBJ1-2
D gene: -
V gene: TRBV5-1
clone size: -
CDR3 DNA: TGCGCCAGCAGCTTGACAGGAGACTATGGCTACACCTTC
CDR3 protein: CASSLTGDYGYTF

J gene: TRBJ2-5
D gene: -
V gene: TRBV29-1
clone size: -
CDR3 DNA: TGCAGCGCTTCACGTGGGGGGCAAGAGACCCAGTACTTC
CDR3 protein: CSASRGGQETQYF

J gene: TRBJ2-7
D gene: TRBD1
V gene: TRBV9
clone size: once
CDR3 DNA: TGTGCCAGCAGCCCCCAGGGGGCAGAGCAGTACTTC
CDR3 protein: CASSPQGAEQYF

J gene: TRBJ1-4
D gene: TRBD1
V gene: TRBV4-2
clone size: -
CDR3 DNA: TGTGCCAGCAGTCCTGACAGGGCTAATGAAAAACTGTTTTTT
CDR3 protein: CASSPDRANEKLFF

J gene: TRBJ1-2
D gene: -
V gene: TRBV4-3
clone size: -
CDR3 DNA: TGCGCCAGCAGCCAAGATTCGCGGGTTCCTAACTATGGCTACACCTTC
CDR3 protein: CASSQDSRVPNYGYTF

J gene: TRBJ2-7
D gene: TRBD1
V gene: TRBV6-5
clone size: -
CDR3 DNA: TGTGCCAGCACCGGACAGGCGTCCTACGAGCAGTACTTC
CDR3 protein: CASTGQASYEQYF

J gene: TRBJ2-5
D gene: TRBD1
V gene: TRBV5-6
clone size: once
CDR3 DNA: TGTGCCAGCAGCTTGAGGGGGCCCGAGACCCAGTACTTC
CDR3 protein: CASSLRGPETQYF

J gene: TRBJ2-2
D gene: TRBD1
V gene: TRBV4-2
clone size: few
CDR3 DNA: TGTGCCAGCAGCCAACGGGACAGGGACACCGGGGAGCTGTTTTTT
CDR3 protein: CASSQRDRDTGELFF

J gene: TRBJ1-2
D gene: -
V gene: TRBV9
clone size: -
CDR3 DNA: TGTGCCAGCAGCGTAGATCCAGGGCAATCTGCCTTCGGAGGCTACACCTTC
CDR3 protein: CASSVDPGQSAFGGYTF

J gene: TRBJ2-7
D gene: TRBD1
V gene: TRBV19
clone size: -
CDR3 DNA: TGTGCCAGTAGTAGGACTCGGACAGGGAGCGAGCAGTACTTC
CDR3 protein: CASSRTRTGSEQYF

J gene: TRBJ1-2
D gene: -
V gene: TRBV19
clone size: -
CDR3 DNA: TGTGCCAGTAGTATTGGGGGGAGTGCCGGCTACACCTTC
CDR3 protein: CASSIGGSAGYTF

J gene: TRBJ2-1
D gene: TRBD2
V gene: TRBV4-1
clone size: -
CDR3 DNA: TGCGCCAGCAGATCTGGAGCGGGAGGGTATGAGCAGTTCTTC
CDR3 protein: CASRSGAGGYEQFF

J gene: TRBJ2-1
D gene: -
V gene: TRBV7-9
clone size: -
CDR3 DNA: TGTGCCAGCACCCCCCCGGGACTCGACAATGAGCAGTTCTTC
CDR3 protein: CASTPPGLDNEQFF

J gene: TRBJ2-1
D gene: TRBD2
V gene: TRBV4-1
clone size: -
CDR3 DNA: TGCGCCAGCAAACGGGCTAGCGGGGGGGCTTATGAGCAGTTCTTC
CDR3 protein: CASKRASGGAYEQFF

J gene: TRBJ2-7
D gene: -
V gene: TRBV27
clone size: -
CDR3 DNA: TGTGCCAGCAGTTCAACCGACACCGTCCCCTGCGAGCAGTACTTC
CDR3 protein: CASSSTDTVPCEQYF

J gene: TRBJ1-1
D gene: -
V gene: TRBV6-5
clone size: -
CDR3 DNA: TGTGCCAGCAGTTACGCGTCGGGAGGTATGAACACTGAAGCTTTCTTT
CDR3 protein: CASSYASGGMNTEAFF

J gene: TRBJ1-3
D gene: -
V gene: TRBV6-1
clone size: -
CDR3 DNA: TGTGCCAGCAGTGAAGGATGGGGGCAGGGAAACACCATATATTTT
CDR3 protein: CASSEGWGQGNTIYF

J gene: TRBJ2-7
D gene: -
V gene: TRBV2
clone size: -
CDR3 DNA: TGTGCCAGCGGCGGGACCGGGATGTACTTC
CDR3 protein: CASGGTGMYF

J gene: TRBJ1-1
D gene: -
V gene: TRBV21-1
clone size: few
CDR3 DNA: TGTGCCGGCGCGGGACAGGGGTCCGCCACTGAAGCTTTCTTT
CDR3 protein: CAGAGQGSATEAFF

J gene: TRBJ1-4
D gene: -
V gene: TRBV19
clone size: -
CDR3 DNA: TGTGCCAGTAGTTATGACAGAGATAATGAAAAACTGTTTTTT
CDR3 protein: CASSYDRDNEKLFF

J gene: TRBJ2-3
D gene: -
V gene: TRBV29-1
clone size: -
CDR3 DNA: TGCAGCGTTGGAGGGAGCGGAACTAGCACAGATACGCAGTATTTT
CDR3 protein: CSVGGSGTSTDTQYF

J gene: TRBJ1-6
D gene: -
V gene: TRBV4-1
clone size: -
CDR3 DNA: TGCGCCAGCAGCCTAAGAAGCTCGAGTGGGAGTGATAATTCACCCCTCCACTTT
CDR3 protein: CASSLRSSSGSDNSPLHF

J gene: TRBJ2-1
D gene: -
V gene: TRBV5-1
clone size: -
CDR3 DNA: TGCGCCAGCAGCTTAGGGGGGGGCGGGAGCAATGAGCAGTTCTTC
CDR3 protein: CASSLGGGGSNEQFF

J gene: TRBJ1-1
D gene: -
V gene: TRBV10-3
clone size: few
CDR3 DNA: TGTGCCATCAGTGTCCAGGGATCGATGACTTTCTTT
CDR3 protein: CAISVQGSMTFF

J gene: TRBJ1-3
D gene: TRBD1
V gene: TRBV19
clone size: -
CDR3 DNA: TGTGCCAGTAGTCCTGGGACAGGCTCTGGAAACACCATATATTTT
CDR3 protein: CASSPGTGSGNTIYF

J gene: TRBJ1-2
D gene: TRBD1
V gene: TRBV6-5
clone size: -
CDR3 DNA: TGTGCCAGCAGTGGGCAAGGGGGCGCGACCGGCTACACCTTC
CDR3 protein: CASSGQGGATGYTF

J gene: TRBJ1-1
D gene: TRBD1
V gene: TRBV4-1
clone size: -
CDR3 DNA: TGCGCCAGCAGCCCCCGGACAGGGTCTGAAGCTTTCTTT
CDR3 protein: CASSPRTGSEAFF

J gene: TRBJ1-2
D gene: TRBD1
V gene: TRBV29-1
clone size: -
CDR3 DNA: TGCAGCGTCCGGACAGGGGATGGCTACACCTTC
CDR3 protein: CSVRTGDGYTF

J gene: TRBJ2-7
D gene: -
V gene: TRBV28
clone size: once
CDR3 DNA: TGTGCCAGCAGTTGGACAAATGGACAGTACTTC
CDR3 protein: CASSWTNGQYF

J gene: TRBJ1-2
D gene: -
V gene: TRBV19
clone size: -
CDR3 DNA: TGTGCCAGTAGTATTATTAACTATGGCTACACCTTC
CDR3 protein: CASSIINYGYTF

J gene: TRBJ2-1
D gene: -
V gene: TRBV27
clone size: -
CDR3 DNA: TGTGCCAGCAGTTTATCGGTTAGGAGCAATGAGCAGTTCTTC
CDR3 protein: CASSLSVRSNEQFF

J gene: TRBJ2-7
D gene: TRBD2
V gene: TRBV5-6
clone size: -
CDR3 DNA: TGTGCCAGCAGCCGCGCCCGGACTAGCGGCTTCTCCTACGAGCAGTACTTC
CDR3 protein: CASSRARTSGFSYEQYF

J gene: TRBJ1-3
D gene: -
V gene: TRBV5-8
clone size: few
CDR3 DNA: TGTGCCAGCAGCGATGGACAGAACCTCGGAAACACCATATATTTT
CDR3 protein: CASSDGQNLGNTIYF

J gene: TRBJ1-1
D gene: -
V gene: TRBV9
clone size: -
CDR3 DNA: TGTGCCAGCAGCGCCGAGGGCGGAACCACTGAAGCTTTCTTT
CDR3 protein: CASSAEGGTTEAFF

J gene: TRBJ2-7
D gene: -
V gene: TRBV27
clone size: -
CDR3 DNA: TGTGCCAGCAGTTTATCTACAGTGGCCTACGAGCAGTACTTC
CDR3 protein: CASSLSTVAYEQYF

J gene: TRBJ2-5
D gene: -
V gene: TRBV5-1
clone size: -
CDR3 DNA: TGCGCCAGCAGCTTGGCAGACAGCCAAGAGACCCAGTACTTC
CDR3 protein: CASSLADSQETQYF

J gene: TRBJ2-1
D gene: -
V gene: TRBV4-2
clone size: once
CDR3 DNA: TGTGCCAGCAGCCAAGATAGCCCGCGTAATGAGCAGTTCTTC
CDR3 protein: CASSQDSPRNEQFF

J gene: TRBJ1-4
D gene: -
V gene: TRBV5-8
clone size: -
CDR3 DNA: TGTGCCAGCCCCCCCGGAGTTCGGACTAATGAAAAACTGTTTTTT
CDR3 protein: CASPPGVRTNEKLFF

J gene: TRBJ2-1
D gene: TRBD2
V gene: TRBV14
clone size: -
CDR3 DNA: TGTGCCAGCAGCCGCGGACTAGCGGGGGGTGCCTACAATGAGCAGTTCTTC
CDR3 protein: CASSRGLAGGAYNEQFF

J gene: TRBJ2-1
D gene: -
V gene: TRBV7-8
clone size: -
CDR3 DNA: TGTGCCAGCAGCTTACGCCGACGACAAGATCTGAACAATGAGCAGTTCTTC
CDR3 protein: CASSLRRRQDLNNEQFF

J gene: TRBJ2-1
D gene: TRBD2
V gene: TRBV13
clone size: -
CDR3 DNA: TGTGCCAGCAGCTTATTTCCCCCCCGTCGACTAGCGGAGGAGACCTACAATGAGCAGTTCTTC
CDR3 protein: CASSLFPPRRLAEETYNEQFF

J gene: TRBJ2-1
D gene: -
V gene: TRBV7-3
clone size: -
CDR3 DNA: TGTGCCAGCAGCCTCGGTCCCTATGAGCAGTTCTTC
CDR3 protein: CASSLGPYEQFF